A selection of T cell receptor beta chains follows, all from one sample in a study of cytomegalovirus exposure and HLA in healthy donors. Clones were sequenced by immunoSEQ multiplex PCR, and TCRdb holds only the in-frame ones, with some missing. The sample gives approximately 280,000 clones, approximately 87% of which show up once; approximately 0.88% is in the top ten. Sequenced input: PBMCs. Receptors were obtained from a young woman in good health and CMV-seronegative. Each CDR3 is given with its conserved first and last residue. A D gene is named only where the DNA matches it firmly. Clone size appears in some rows only: once, few, many, or a class for an expanded clone.

D gene: .
clone size: .
V gene: TRBV7-2
J gene: TRBJ1-5
CDR3 DNA: TGTGCCAGCGGTTGGGTGCAGGGCAATCAGCCCCAGCATTTT
CDR3 protein: CASGWVQGNQPQHF

D gene: TRBD1
clone size: .
V gene: TRBV2
J gene: TRBJ2-4
CDR3 DNA: TGTGCCAGCAGTGAACGTTCCCTCGGGACAGGGGCGTACATTCAGTACTTC
CDR3 protein: CASSERSLGTGAYIQYF

D gene: TRBD1
clone size: .
V gene: TRBV28
J gene: TRBJ1-4
CDR3 DNA: TGTGCCAGCAGTTTACTAACCGGGACAGGGGAAAAACTGTTTTTT
CDR3 protein: CASSLLTGTGEKLFF

D gene: .
clone size: .
V gene: TRBV10-3
J gene: TRBJ2-7
CDR3 DNA: TGTGCCATCAGTGACTTGGGGGCTACGTCGGAGCAGTACTTC
CDR3 protein: CAISDLGATSEQYF

D gene: .
clone size: .
V gene: TRBV28
J gene: TRBJ1-4
CDR3 DNA: TGTGCCAGCAGGCTCGCAAAGCCGGGGGAACTGTTTTTT
CDR3 protein: CASRLAKPGELFF

D gene: TRBD1
clone size: .
V gene: TRBV29-1
J gene: TRBJ1-3
CDR3 DNA: TGCAGCGCGTCACAGGGGACTGGAAACACCATATATTTT
CDR3 protein: CSASQGTGNTIYF

D gene: .
clone size: .
V gene: TRBV11-1
J gene: TRBJ2-7
CDR3 DNA: TGTGCCAGCAGCTTGACTGACTACGAGCAGTACTTC
CDR3 protein: CASSLTDYEQYF

D gene: TRBD1
clone size: .
V gene: TRBV19
J gene: TRBJ2-1
CDR3 DNA: TGTGCCACTTCGGACAGGGTCTACAATGAGCAGTTCTTC
CDR3 protein: CATSDRVYNEQFF

D gene: .
clone size: .
V gene: TRBV6-1
J gene: TRBJ2-1
CDR3 DNA: TGTGCCAGCAGTGCCGTCGGTGAGCAGTTCTTC
CDR3 protein: CASSAVGEQFF

D gene: .
clone size: once
V gene: TRBV6-5
J gene: TRBJ1-2
CDR3 DNA: TGTGCCAGCAGCATAGGCGGGAAGTATGGCTACACCTTC
CDR3 protein: CASSIGGKYGYTF

D gene: .
clone size: .
V gene: TRBV19
J gene: TRBJ1-1
CDR3 DNA: TGTGCCAGTAGTATATCAAGAGCGAACACTGAAGCTTTCTTT
CDR3 protein: CASSISRANTEAFF

D gene: TRBD1
clone size: .
V gene: TRBV29-1
J gene: TRBJ1-1
CDR3 DNA: TGCAGCGTTCATAACAGGGGATCGAGGACTGAAGCTTTCTTT
CDR3 protein: CSVHNRGSRTEAFF

D gene: .
clone size: .
V gene: TRBV25-1
J gene: TRBJ2-7
CDR3 DNA: TGTGCCAGCAGGGAGGGACTGATCTACGAGCAGTACTTC
CDR3 protein: CASREGLIYEQYF

D gene: TRBD2
clone size: .
V gene: TRBV10-3
J gene: TRBJ2-7
CDR3 DNA: TGTGCCACCCGGGGGGGGACCTACGAGCAGTACTTC
CDR3 protein: CATRGGTYEQYF

D gene: .
clone size: once
V gene: TRBV15
J gene: TRBJ2-3
CDR3 DNA: TGTGCCACCAGCAGAGATTTTTCTCGTGGCACAGATACGCAGTATTTT
CDR3 protein: CATSRDFSRGTDTQYF

D gene: .
clone size: .
V gene: TRBV25-1
J gene: TRBJ2-1
CDR3 DNA: TGTGCCAGCAGTGAATTACTAGTCGGGCCTAGCTCCTACAATGAGCAGTTCTTC
CDR3 protein: CASSELLVGPSSYNEQFF

D gene: TRBD1
clone size: .
V gene: TRBV19
J gene: TRBJ1-6
CDR3 DNA: TGTGCCACCCCTCCCGGGACAGGGGTCCCGCCGGGGACGCCCCTCCACTTT
CDR3 protein: CATPPGTGVPPGTPLHF

D gene: .
clone size: .
V gene: TRBV7-2
J gene: TRBJ2-7
CDR3 DNA: TGTGCCAGCAGCTTAGGCGGCGGGTACTCCTACGAGCAGTACTTC
CDR3 protein: CASSLGGGYSYEQYF

D gene: TRBD2
clone size: .
V gene: TRBV28
J gene: TRBJ2-3
CDR3 DNA: TGTGCCAGCAGTAATGGGGGACTAGCGCCTGGAGGGGATACGCAGTATTTT
CDR3 protein: CASSNGGLAPGGDTQYF

D gene: .
clone size: .
V gene: TRBV10-3
J gene: TRBJ2-5
CDR3 DNA: TGTGCCATCAGTGAGTCGGAGGTTTCGGCAAAAAAGACCCAGTACTTC
CDR3 protein: CAISESEVSAKKTQYF

D gene: .
clone size: .
V gene: TRBV7-8
J gene: TRBJ1-5
CDR3 DNA: TGTGCCAGCAGCTTGTTGATAGTACAGGCCGATCAGCCCCAGCATTTT
CDR3 protein: CASSLLIVQADQPQHF

D gene: TRBD1
clone size: once
V gene: TRBV7-6
J gene: TRBJ2-2
CDR3 DNA: TGTGCCAGCAGCTTATTAGACAGGGGAAACACCGGGGAGCTGTTTTTT
CDR3 protein: CASSLLDRGNTGELFF

D gene: TRBD2
clone size: .
V gene: TRBV10-3
J gene: TRBJ2-7
CDR3 DNA: TGTGCCATCAGTCCCGGACTAGTCCACTCCTACGAGCAGTACTTC
CDR3 protein: CAISPGLVHSYEQYF

D gene: .
clone size: .
V gene: TRBV6-1
J gene: TRBJ2-7
CDR3 DNA: TGTGCCAGCAGAAAAATTGAGGCCTACGAGCAGTACTTC
CDR3 protein: CASRKIEAYEQYF

D gene: .
clone size: .
V gene: TRBV5-4
J gene: TRBJ2-5
CDR3 DNA: TGTGCCAGCAGCTTGGACTTCAAAGAGACCCAGTACTTC
CDR3 protein: CASSLDFKETQYF

D gene: TRBD1
clone size: .
V gene: TRBV7-2
J gene: TRBJ1-2
CDR3 DNA: TGTGCCAGCAGCTCCGACAGGGGGCCATATGGCTACACCTTC
CDR3 protein: CASSSDRGPYGYTF

D gene: TRBD1
clone size: .
V gene: TRBV6-5
J gene: TRBJ2-7
CDR3 DNA: TGTGCCAGCAGTTACCAGGGACAGGGCTACGAGCAGTACTTC
CDR3 protein: CASSYQGQGYEQYF

D gene: TRBD2
clone size: .
V gene: TRBV6-4
J gene: TRBJ2-1
CDR3 DNA: TGTGCCAGCAGTCTAGCGGGAGGGTACAATGAGCAGTTCTTC
CDR3 protein: CASSLAGGYNEQFF

D gene: .
clone size: .
V gene: TRBV7-8
J gene: TRBJ1-4
CDR3 DNA: TGTGCCAGCAGCTTAAGGGTCGCGGCGGGTGCAACTAATGAAAAACTGTTTTTT
CDR3 protein: CASSLRVAAGATNEKLFF

D gene: TRBD1
clone size: .
V gene: TRBV7-2
J gene: TRBJ2-5
CDR3 DNA: TGTGCCAGCAGCTTAGGACCCGGGACAGGGGGCGGGGAGACCCAGTACTTC
CDR3 protein: CASSLGPGTGGGETQYF

D gene: .
clone size: once
V gene: TRBV28
J gene: TRBJ2-7
CDR3 DNA: TGTGCCAGCAGTTTCCGAGGCCGCATCTACGAGCAGTACTTC
CDR3 protein: CASSFRGRIYEQYF

D gene: .
clone size: .
V gene: TRBV15
J gene: TRBJ2-7
CDR3 DNA: TGTGCCACCAGCAGAGATAGGGGTCTCTACGAGCAGTACTTC
CDR3 protein: CATSRDRGLYEQYF

D gene: .
clone size: .
V gene: TRBV28
J gene: TRBJ1-5
CDR3 DNA: TGTGCCAGCAGTTCTGCGCAGCCCCAGCATTTT
CDR3 protein: CASSSAQPQHF

D gene: TRBD1
clone size: .
V gene: TRBV30
J gene: TRBJ2-2
CDR3 DNA: TGTGCCTGGAGCCGACAGGGGGCAACCGGGGAGCTGTTTTTT
CDR3 protein: CAWSRQGATGELFF

D gene: .
clone size: .
V gene: TRBV4-3
J gene: TRBJ2-3
CDR3 DNA: TGCGCCAGCAGCCAAGATCGATGGACAGCCGCCGAAGATACGCAGTATTTT
CDR3 protein: CASSQDRWTAAEDTQYF

D gene: .
clone size: .
V gene: TRBV15
J gene: TRBJ2-5
CDR3 DNA: TGTGCCACCAGCAGACAGGGATCTAATGAAGAGACCCAGTACTTC
CDR3 protein: CATSRQGSNEETQYF

D gene: TRBD2
clone size: .
V gene: TRBV4-2
J gene: TRBJ2-1
CDR3 DNA: TGTGCCAGCAGCCAAGATCTGGCGGGAGGGTTCGGTGAGCAGTTCTTC
CDR3 protein: CASSQDLAGGFGEQFF

D gene: TRBD1
clone size: few
V gene: TRBV28
J gene: TRBJ1-6
CDR3 DNA: TGTGCCAGCAGTTTAGGACAGGACTCCTATAATTCACCCCTCCACTTT
CDR3 protein: CASSLGQDSYNSPLHF

D gene: .
clone size: once
V gene: TRBV6-6
J gene: TRBJ2-2
CDR3 DNA: TGTGCCAGCAGTTACCGTAGCGGGGAGCTGTTTTTT
CDR3 protein: CASSYRSGELFF

D gene: TRBD2
clone size: .
V gene: TRBV27
J gene: TRBJ2-5
CDR3 DNA: TGTGCCAGCAGCCATGGGGAGGGGGAGACCCAGTACTTC
CDR3 protein: CASSHGEGETQYF

D gene: TRBD2
clone size: .
V gene: TRBV19
J gene: TRBJ2-1
CDR3 DNA: TGTGCCAGTTGTACAGGGACTAGCGGGTACAATGAGCAGTTCTTC
CDR3 protein: CASCTGTSGYNEQFF

D gene: .
clone size: .
V gene: TRBV14
J gene: TRBJ1-5
CDR3 DNA: TGTGCCAGCAGCCAGGGGCGATGGGCTCAGCCCCAGCATTTT
CDR3 protein: CASSQGRWAQPQHF

D gene: TRBD1
clone size: .
V gene: TRBV6-1
J gene: TRBJ2-7
CDR3 DNA: TGTGCCAGCAGTAAAGCCCGGGACAGGGGCGCGGGGGAGCAGTACTTC
CDR3 protein: CASSKARDRGAGEQYF

D gene: .
clone size: few
V gene: TRBV7-7
J gene: TRBJ1-1
CDR3 DNA: TGTGCCAGCAGCGTTAGGACAGACACTGAAGCTTTCTTT
CDR3 protein: CASSVRTDTEAFF

D gene: .
clone size: .
V gene: TRBV4-1
J gene: TRBJ2-5
CDR3 DNA: TGCGCCAGCAGTGGAGGGGGCTGGACAGGGACCCAGTACTTC
CDR3 protein: CASSGGGWTGTQYF

D gene: TRBD2
clone size: .
V gene: TRBV7-8
J gene: TRBJ2-1
CDR3 DNA: TGTGCCAGCATCCCCGTCGGGGTAGCGGGAGGGAATGAGCAGTTCTTC
CDR3 protein: CASIPVGVAGGNEQFF

D gene: .
clone size: .
V gene: TRBV28
J gene: TRBJ1-4
CDR3 DNA: TGTGCCAGCGCTGGGCGGGGGGGTGAAAAACTGTTTTTT
CDR3 protein: CASAGRGGEKLFF

D gene: TRBD1
clone size: .
V gene: TRBV18
J gene: TRBJ1-2
CDR3 DNA: TGTGCCAGCTCACCGGGACAGGGGTTGGTCTATGGCTACACCTTC
CDR3 protein: CASSPGQGLVYGYTF

D gene: .
clone size: once
V gene: TRBV28
J gene: TRBJ2-1
CDR3 DNA: TGTGCCAGCAGCACTACCAGTGTGGATGAGCAGTTCTTC
CDR3 protein: CASSTTSVDEQFF

D gene: TRBD1
clone size: .
V gene: TRBV28
J gene: TRBJ1-1
CDR3 DNA: TGTGCCAGCAGCTCAACGATACAGGGGATGAACACTGAAGCTTTCTTT
CDR3 protein: CASSSTIQGMNTEAFF

D gene: TRBD2
clone size: once
V gene: TRBV10-3
J gene: TRBJ2-1
CDR3 DNA: TGTGCCATCAGTGAGTCGATGTGGCAGGGCCCCAGTGGGGCGGGAGTCGTTGCCTACAATGAGCAGTTCTTC
CDR3 protein: CAISESMWQGPSGAGVVAYNEQFF